This T cell receptor (beta chain) was recorded in a study of patients with pleural tuberculosis (dated by TCRdb to 2013 to 2016). The sample was run on an Illumina Genome Analyzer IIx. TCRdb reran the public reads through fastp at Q25 and MiXCR, keeping productive beta chains. Rows matching on CDR3 protein sequence are summarized as one entry with the most common DNA and genes. A total of around 49,000 distinct CDR3 sequences appear in this sample, about 7.3% of them only once. Of the sample, about 16% falls within the top ten clones. Including the terminal cysteine and phenylalanine, the CDR3 comprises 13 residues. Only CDR3 DNA is held: 39 bases, read in frame from base 1. Per the germline V gene, SNHLY is the CDR1 and FYNNEI is the CDR2. V lost 5 bases and J lost 3 bases; the stretch between them is 10 bases long. In this sample, this clonotype turned up a few times. There is no known antigen for this receptor. No much larger clonotype is one base removed from it; base qualities were not supplied.

The chain couples TRBV2 to TRBJ1-2; no D gene call is confident. The TCR originated in a human donor with pleural tuberculosis. The CDR3 sequence is CASSRQLDYGYTF. The DNA sequence is TGTGCCAGCAGTAGACAACTTGACTATGGCTACACCTTC. Outside the CDR3, residues come from the reference TRBV2 and TRBJ1-2 proteins, so the full variable domain is: EPEVTQTPSHQVTQMGQEVILRCVPISNHLYFYWYRQILGQKVEFLVSFYNNEISEKSEIFDDQFSVERPDGSNFTLKIRSTKLEDSAMYFCASSRQLDYGYTFGSGTRLTVV.